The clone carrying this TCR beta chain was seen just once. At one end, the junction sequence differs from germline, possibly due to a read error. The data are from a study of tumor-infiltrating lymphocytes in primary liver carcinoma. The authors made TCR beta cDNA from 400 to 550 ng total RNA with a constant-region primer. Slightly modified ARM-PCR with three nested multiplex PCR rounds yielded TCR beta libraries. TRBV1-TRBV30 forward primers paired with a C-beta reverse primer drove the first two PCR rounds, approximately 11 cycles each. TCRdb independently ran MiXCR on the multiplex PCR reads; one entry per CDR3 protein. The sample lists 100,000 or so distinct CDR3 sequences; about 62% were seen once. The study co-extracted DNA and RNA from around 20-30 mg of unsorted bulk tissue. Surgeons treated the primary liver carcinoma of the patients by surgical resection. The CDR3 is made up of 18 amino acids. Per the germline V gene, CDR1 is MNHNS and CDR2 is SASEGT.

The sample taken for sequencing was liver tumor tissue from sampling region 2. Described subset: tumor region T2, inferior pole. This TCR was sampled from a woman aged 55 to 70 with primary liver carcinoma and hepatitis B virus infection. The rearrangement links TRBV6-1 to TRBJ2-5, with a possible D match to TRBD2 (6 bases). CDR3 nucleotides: TGTGCTAGCAGTGATTTTTGGAGGGCTGGTTTTGCCCAAGAGACCCAGTACTTC. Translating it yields CASSDFWRAGFAQETQYF.